A selection of T cell receptor beta chains follows, all from one sample in a study of CXCR3-negative and CXCR3-positive naive CD8 T cells. TCRdb reprocessed the 5' RACE reads, keeping one entry per CDR3 protein, no DNA. In total, the table holds about 120,000 distinct CDR3 sequences. The source material was naive CXCR3- CD8+ T cells from blood. These receptors came from a human donor in good health. Some clones in this sample may be carry-over from other donors' samples. The CDR3 runs from the conserved cysteine through the conserved F or W.

v_gene,j_gene,len,CDR3aa
TRBV7-9,TRBJ1-6,15,CASSLGVPYNSPLHF
TRBV7-9,TRBJ2-5,13,CASSSTGLETQYF
TRBV7-9,TRBJ2-7,14,CASSLERRSYEQYF
TRBV7-6,TRBJ1-3,18,CASSLAGGQDISVNTIYF
TRBV5-4,TRBJ2-2,15,CASSLGQDNTGELFF
TRBV29-1,TRBJ2-1,13,CSGREGRVNEQFF
TRBV7-9,TRBJ2-1,15,CASSLSGVAYNEQFF
TRBV7-8,TRBJ1-4,17,CASSLNRDRPTNEKLFF
TRBV21-1,TRBJ1-2,18,CASSSFEAGRTNPYGYTF
TRBV4-3,TRBJ2-1,16,CASSQGAKSSYNEQFF
TRBV27,TRBJ2-7,15,CASSLSWQMGYEQYF
TRBV12-3/TRBV12-4,TRBJ2-1,22,CASSLSPGLAGTPMSSYNEQFF
TRBV6-6,TRBJ1-5,14,CASSLHYSNQPQHF
TRBV12-3/TRBV12-4,TRBJ1-1,17,CASSLNVRGGLETEAFF
TRBV5-1,TRBJ2-1,16,CASSLGTSGGVYEQFF
TRBV7-9,TRBJ2-1,14,CASSSPGVGNEQFF
TRBV29-1,TRBJ2-2,14,CSVSGRGNTGELLF
TRBV4-3,TRBJ1-2,16,CASSQEEGAEPRDYTF
TRBV7-9,TRBJ2-7,14,CASSSRTASYEQYF
TRBV12-3/TRBV12-4,TRBJ2-1,14,CASSRQGGGNEQFF
TRBV27,TRBJ2-7,14,CASSFLAGGYEQYF
TRBV7-3,TRBJ2-1,13,CASSPGVYNEQFF
TRBV11-2,TRBJ1-6,13,CASSLGRGSPLHF
TRBV7-9,TRBJ1-5,12,CASSLGGAAQHF
TRBV7-6,TRBJ2-7,11,CASSAGGEQYF
TRBV29-1,TRBJ2-5,13,CSVGTSGKETQYF
TRBV19,TRBJ2-1,13,CACRPSGYNEQFF
TRBV7-9,TRBJ2-7,15,CASSLGWQDSYEQYF
TRBV7-9,TRBJ2-1,18,CASSSLSGTSGGAYEQFF
TRBV5-1,TRBJ1-1,18,CASSFDHGEAVMNTEAFF
TRBV25-1,TRBJ2-7,13,CASSEQEDYEQYF
TRBV7-2,TRBJ2-3,17,CASSSRMSGGRTDTQYF
TRBV7-9,TRBJ2-1,12,CASSLELNEQFF
TRBV29-1,TRBJ2-7,15,CSVEGLAESSYEQYF
TRBV5-1,TRBJ1-1,15,CASSFLQGSWPEAFF
TRBV29-1,TRBJ2-3,16,CSVEVKTSGRTDTQYF
TRBV5-5,TRBJ2-1,14,CASSPFVEAWEQFF
TRBV5-1,TRBJ2-3,19,CASSLVMLAVQRATDTQYF
TRBV6-2/TRBV6-3,TRBJ1-2,13,CASSPQGFPGYTF
TRBV5-1,TRBJ2-7,12,CASSFGDYEQYF
TRBV6-5,TRBJ2-1,15,CASSVRESSRNEQFF
TRBV15,TRBJ2-7,13,CATSRDTYYEQYF
TRBV15,TRBJ2-1,12,CATSRAADEQFF
TRBV29-1,TRBJ2-7,12,CSVQGASGEQYF
TRBV15,TRBJ2-7,13,CATSRADRNEQYF
TRBV7-9,TRBJ2-7,14,CASSQDQVGYEQYF
TRBV6-6,TRBJ2-5,18,CASSVPFSGSAYQETQYF
TRBV15,TRBJ2-7,16,CATSRVGGHLLYEQYF
TRBV2,TRBJ2-3,13,CASTPQSTDTQYF
TRBV7-8,TRBJ2-1,15,CASRPGTLSYNEQFF
TRBV5-8,TRBJ2-1,16,CASSQAPGQLDNEQFF
TRBV12-3/TRBV12-4,TRBJ2-1,14,CASSYDLEVYEQFF
TRBV7-9,TRBJ2-5,19,CASSLAHLTGTRIPETQYF
TRBV9,TRBJ2-5,14,CASNSGRRQETQYF
TRBV7-9,TRBJ2-1,13,CASSPGTANEQFF
TRBV12-3/TRBV12-4,TRBJ2-1,18,CASSLGAIAGRSYNEQFF
TRBV28,TRBJ2-7,13,CASSETGDYEQYF